This entry lists 10 T cell receptor beta chains sequenced from one sample in a study of human T cells and chemical hapten exposure. Each CDR3 protein is one row after TCRdb ran MiXCR on the RACE reads. The sample records 350,000 to 400,000 distinct CDR3 sequences, about 6.3% being singletons. Time point here: patch test 2, 6 weeks after DPC sensitization. Treatment meaning: therapeutic diphenylcyclopropenone sensitization with weekly scalp DPC. Here the sequenced sample was whole blood, taken in connection with sensitization to the hapten diphenylcyclopropenone (DPC). These receptors were collected from a woman between 18 and 30 years old with alopecia areata. Some clones in this sample may be carry-over from other donors' samples.

This clonotype appeared a few times. The chain combines TRBV2 with TRBJ2-1, with 7 bases lining up with TRBD1. CDR3 length: 12 residues. V was pared by 8 bases and J by 10 bases, with 8 bases of the junction left unmatched. The germline CDR1 and CDR2 sequences are SNHLY and FYNNEI. The CDR3 loop is CASEQGLVEQFF. The CDR3 coding sequence is TGTGCCAGCGAACAGGGGTTAGTAGAGCAGTTCTTC. Complete variable domain (other parts from reference TRBV2 and TRBJ2-1): EPEVTQTPSHQVTQMGQEVILRCVPISNHLYFYWYRQILGQKVEFLVSFYNNEISEKSEIFDDQFSVERPDGSNFTLKIRSTKLEDSAMYFCASEQGLVEQFFGPGTRLTVL.

This clonotype showed up just a few times. V and J are TRBV2 and TRBJ2-3; 9 positions agree with TRBD2. With V trimmed by 0 bases and J by 4 bases, 17 bases remained unmatched. Germline V gene sequence: CDR1 SNHLY, CDR2 FYNNEI. This CDR3 region has 20 residues. CDR3 loop: CASSEARARGRGGRADTQYF. CDR3 bases: TGTGCCAGCAGTGAAGCTCGGGCCCGCGGGAGGGGAGGTCGGGCAGATACGCAGTATTTT.

This clonotype occurred many times. This sequence joins TRBV12-3 or TRBV12-4 and TRBJ1-6; D is unresolved. The V gene lost 3 bases and the J gene lost 12 bases, with 15 bases spanning the gap. The CDR3 is 14 residues long. CDR3 residues: CASSFSGFGVPLHF. The DNA of the CDR3 is TGTGCCAGCAGTTTTAGCGGGTTTGGGGTACCCCTCCACTTT.

This clonotype showed up just a few times. This rearrangement joins TRBV7-9 to TRBJ1-5; D not resolved. CDR3 size: 14 residues. V gave up 5 bases and J gave up 5 bases, with 13 bases separating them. Germline-derived CDR1 and CDR2 are SEHNR and FQNEAQ (reference sequence). As DNA, the CDR3 is TGTGCCAGCAGCCATGGCCGTAAGGATCAGCCCCAGCATTTT. Its translation is CASSHGRKDQPQHF.

This clonotype was counted ten times or more. V usage is TRBV4-2 and J usage is TRBJ1-2, with unresolved D. V was clipped by 0 bases and J by 7 bases, with 6 bases between them. The germline V gene has CDR1 LGHNA and CDR2 YNFKEQ. The CDR3 is made up of 12 amino acids. The DNA of the CDR3 is TGTGCCAGCAGCCAAGATTCCTCTGGCTACACCTTC. Its protein product is CASSQDSSGYTF.

This chain joins TRBV6-4 and TRBJ2-3; 7 nucleotides align to TRBD2. Germline CDR1 MRHNA, CDR2 SNTAGT. V lost 1 base and J lost 6; bases outside the gene matches: 7. The CDR3 is 15 residues long. The CDR3: CASSDLGGPGDTQYF. The CDR3 DNA reads TGTGCCAGCAGTGACTTGGGAGGGCCCGGGGATACGCAGTATTTT.

This clonotype was detected a few times. The gene calls are TRBV7-2 and TRBJ1-4; no reliable D call. The CDR3 length is 15 residues. Germline CDR1 SGHTA, CDR2 FQGNSA. V lost 5 bases, J lost 0 bases, and 10 bases lay in between. CDR3 sequence: CASSPQVSTNEKLFF. For the CDR3, the DNA is TGTGCCAGCAGCCCTCAGGTGTCAACTAATGAAAAACTGTTTTTT.

The V and J genes are TRBV14 and TRBJ2-1, with D hard to call. CDR3 size: 14 residues. Trimming cost V 5 bases and J 5 bases, with 13 bases left between them. Germline assignment: CDR1 SGHDN and CDR2 FVKESK. Here the CDR3 reads CASSFREPHNEQFF. The CDR3 DNA follows: TGTGCCAGCAGCTTCCGAGAGCCCCACAATGAGCAGTTCTTC.

This chain uses TRBV20-1 with TRBJ2-5; TRBD2 is a possible D gene (6 bases). V was clipped by 0 bases and J by 2 bases, with 13 bases between them. The CDR3 loop spans 15 amino acids. Germline CDR1 reads DFQATT; CDR2 reads SNEGSKA (reference sequence). The CDR3 sequence is CSARERSGTQETQYF. CDR3 DNA sequence: TGCAGTGCTAGAGAGCGGTCGGGGACTCAAGAGACCCAGTACTTC.

This clonotype was found a few times. Its ends do not fully match the called genes, so a read error is possible. This chain joins TRBV3-1 and TRBJ1-6; D call uncertain. The CDR3 consists of 14 residues. Germline V lookup: CDR1 LGHDT, CDR2 YNNKEL (reference sequence). The CDR3 region is CASTQEGFDSPLHF. CDR3 DNA sequence: TGTGCCAGCACCCAAGAGGGTTTTGATTCACCCCTCCACTTT.